Following are 24 T cell receptor beta chains from one sample sequenced in a study of tumor-infiltrating lymphocytes in primary liver carcinoma. Taking about 18-30 mg of unsorted bulk tissue, the authors co-extracted RNA and DNA. TCR beta cDNA was made from 400 to 500 ng total RNA with a constant-region primer. What produced the TCR beta libraries was three nested multiplex PCR rounds using slightly modified ARM-PCR. For approximately 9 cycles apiece, the opening two PCR rounds ran with TRBV1-TRBV30 forward primers and a C-beta reverse primer. A single record per CDR3 protein comes from TCRdb applying MiXCR to the multiplex PCR reads. The sample has 40,000 or so distinct CDR3 sequences, roughly 75% seen once; the top ten hold 37%. Specimen: tumor-adjacent normal liver tissue. The receptor source for this set is a man aged 35-49 years with primary liver carcinoma and hepatitis B virus infection.

About this clonotype itself: A junction end diverges from the germline sequence, so it may reflect a read error. The chain employs TRBV5-1 and TRBJ2-1, with TRBD2 identical over 10 bases. The CDR3 runs to 15 residues. CDR1 is SGHRS and CDR2 is YFSETQ in the germline V gene. In DNA, the CDR3 is TGCGCCAGCAGCCGGACTAGCGGTTCCTATAATGAGCATTTCTTC. Its translation is CASSRTSGSYNEHFF. Filled out from reference TRBV5-1 and TRBJ2-1, the complete variable domain reads KAGVTQTPRYLIKTRGQQVTLSCSPISGHRSVSWYQQTPGQGLQFLFEYFSETQRNKGNFPGRFSGRQFSNSRSEMNVSTLELGDSALYLCASSRTSGSYNEHFFGPGTRLTVL.

Comment on this clonotype: A junction end diverges from the germline sequence, so it may reflect a read error. The CDR3 reads CSVGGSGIGDTQYF. The DNA of the CDR3 is TGCAGCGTTGGCGGAAGCGGGATCGGAGATACGCAATATTTT. The V gene is TRBV29-1, the J gene TRBJ2-3, with TRBD2 identical over 7 bases. The CDR3 covers 14 residues. Looked up from germline, CDR1 is SQVTM and CDR2 is ANQGSEA.

A word on this clonotype: One junction end disagrees with the germline gene, perhaps due to a read error. The chain is built from TRBV10-2 and TRBJ2-1; D unresolved. Looked up from germline, CDR1 is WSHSY and CDR2 is SAAADI. This CDR3 has 14 amino acids. CDR3 in amino acids: CPSRISRVYNEQFF. The CDR3 DNA reads TGCCCCAGCAGAATCTCGCGTGTCTACAATGAGCAGTTCTTC.

Remarks on this clonotype: The junction shows a germline mismatch at one end, possibly a read error. V gene TRBV12-3 or TRBV12-4 combines with J gene TRBJ1-1; a possible D gene is TRBD1 (5 bases). This CDR3 comprises 14 residues. Here the CDR3 reads CASSLGPMDTEAFF. Written as DNA, the CDR3 is TGTGCCAGTAGTTTGGGGCCGATGGACACTGAAGCTTTCTTT.

This clonotype was observed once. Germline is not matched at one junction end, which may reflect a read error. V is TRBV12-3 or TRBV12-4 and J is TRBJ1-5, with TRBD1 matching 7 bases. The CDR3 has 14 residues. In nucleotides, the CDR3 is TGTGACAGCGGAAAGGACAGGTCGAATCAGCCCCAGCATTTT. The encoded protein is CDSGKDRSNQPQHF.

Turning to this clonotype: A read error is likely, as this CDR3 ends without the conserved phenylalanine or tryptophan. The V gene is TRBV6-5, the J gene TRBJ1-1, with D perhaps matching TRBD1 (6 bases). CDR3 length equals 13 residues. Germline V gene data show CDR1 as MNHEY and CDR2 as SVGAGI. The CDR3 nucleotides read TGTGCCAGCACCCCGTCCAGGGGCACTGAGGCTTTCCTT. Protein: CASTPSRGTEAFL.

This sequence joins TRBV19 and TRBJ2-3; 9 bases match TRBD2. The J segment lost 5 bases and the V segment lost 1 base, leaving 4 bases of the junction unmatched. The CDR3 is 15 residues long. Germline lookup yields CDR1 LNHDA and CDR2 SQIVND (reference sequence). CDR3 nucleotides: TGTGCCAGTAGTATAGGTAGCGGGAGAGAAGATACGCAGTATTTT. It specifies CASSIGSGREDTQYF.

To note about this clonotype: This could be a read error, since a much larger clone is one nucleotide away. The rearrangement links TRBV10-2 to TRBJ2-2, with D maybe TRBD2 (5 bases). Looked up from germline, CDR1 is WSHSY and CDR2 is SAAADI. The CDR3 has 14 residues. The CDR3 DNA reads TGCGCCGGCAGTGGACGAAGAGGGATTGGGGAGCTGTTTTTT. Translated: CAGSGRRGIGELFF.

In the case of this clonotype: At one end the junction does not follow the germline gene, possibly because of a read error. This rearrangement joins TRBV7-9 to TRBJ2-7; TRBD1 aligns across 7 bases. Germline values: CDR1 SEHNR, CDR2 FQNEAQ (reference sequence). CDR3 length: 14 residues. Here the CDR3 reads CASSTGQDSNEHYF. The CDR3 DNA reads as TGTGCCAGCAGCACAGGACAGGATTCGAACGAGCATTACTTC.

Comment on this clonotype: A read error is likely, as this CDR3 ends without the conserved phenylalanine or tryptophan. The chain uses TRBV6-6 and TRBJ1-2, with TRBD1 matching 8 bases. V shed 5 bases, J shed 8 bases, and the junction held 7 bases outside the gene matches. CDR1 MNHNY and CDR2 SVGAGI come from the germline V gene (reference sequence). This CDR3 is built from 13 residues. The CDR3 protein is CASSPRTGFGYTI. The CDR3 DNA follows: TGTGCCAGCAGTCCACGGACAGGGTTCGGCTACACCATC.

The chain links TRBV4-1 to TRBJ1-5; no definite D call. Per the germline V gene, CDR1 is MGHRA and CDR2 is YSYEKL. The CDR3 runs 16 residues. V was trimmed by 0 bases and J by 7 bases, leaving 16 bases between them. The DNA for the CDR3 is TGCGCCAGCAGCCAAGATAGGGAGGAGGGTAGCCAGCCCCAGCATTTT. Translated, it gives CASSQDREEGSQPQHF.

Concerning this clonotype itself: Germline is not matched at one junction end, which may reflect a read error. This chain joins TRBV11-2 and TRBJ2-1; the match to TRBD2 covers 7 bases. CDR1 and CDR2 (germline): SGHAT, FQNNGV. This CDR3 region has 16 residues. The CDR3 DNA reads as TGTGCCGGCAGCTTGGGGGGAGGGAGGCGCTTCAATGAGCAATTCTTC. It codes for CAGSLGGGRRFNEQFF.

About this clonotype: Compared with germline, one end of the junction differs, possibly owing to a read error. This rearrangement joins TRBV20-1 to TRBJ2-1; a possible D gene is TRBD2 (6 bases). This CDR3 has 15 residues. The V gene's germline CDR1 is DFQATT and CDR2 SNEGSKA (reference sequence). CDR3 sequence (DNA): TGCAGTGCTAGTGAGGGCGAAAGGGAGGCGGGTGAGCTGTTCTTC. Protein: CSASEGEREAGELFF.

With regard to this clonotype: Germline and junction disagree at one end, which may indicate a read error. The V and J genes are TRBV6-1 and TRBJ2-1, with D perhaps matching TRBD2 (6 bases). Per germline, CDR1 MNHNS and CDR2 SASEGT. The CDR3 is made up of 16 amino acids. CDR3 protein: CASSEAGAEGYKDQFF. The CDR3, as DNA: TGTGCTAGCAGTGAAGCTGGAGCGGAGGGTTACAAAGACCAGTTCTTC.

As for this clonotype: The final CDR3 position lacks the conserved phenylalanine or tryptophan, pointing to a likely read error. Because the CDR3's place on the DNA is in doubt, the DNA is left out and the CDR3 is given as listed by TCRdb. V is TRBV12-3 or TRBV12-4 and J is TRBJ1-3. The CDR3 extends over 16 residues, inclusive of both ends. The CDR3: CASSLAGELSGNTIYY.

This clonotype occurred a few times. The chain joins TRBV20-1 to TRBJ1-2, with 7 positions matching TRBD1. Unmatched junction bases numbered 6, after V lost 5 bases and J lost 3 bases. Germline V gives CDR1 DFQATT, CDR2 SNEGSKA (reference sequence). The CDR3 consists of 13 residues. CDR3 amino acids: CSAPRQGYYGYTF. CDR3 DNA sequence: TGCAGTGCTCCCAGACAGGGTTACTATGGCTACACCTTC.

Notes on this clonotype: The conserved closing phenylalanine or tryptophan is absent in this CDR3, likely reflecting a read error. The chain recombines TRBV29-1 with TRBJ2-5; weak D call: TRBD1 (6 bases). The germline V gene has CDR1 SQVTM and CDR2 ANQGSEA. This CDR3 has 13 amino acids. Written as DNA, the CDR3 is TGCAGCGTGGACGGACAGTCTGGAGAGACACAGTACCTC. Its protein is CSVDGQSGETQYL.

In the case of this clonotype: One end of the junction is discordant with germline, which a read error may explain. The rearrangement joins TRBV28 to TRBJ1-5; 7 bases are shared with TRBD1. CDR1 and CDR2 (germline): MDHEN, SYDVKM. This CDR3 contains 16 residues. CDR3 residues: CASSTPTGPGNQPQHF. The CDR3 bases are TGTGCCAGCAGTACCCCGACAGGGCCCGGCAATCAGCCTCAGCATTTT.

This rearrangement joins TRBV12-3 or TRBV12-4 to TRBJ2-6; D is perhaps TRBD1 (6 bases). V gave up 3 bases and J gave up 2 bases, with 11 bases separating them. This CDR3 is built from 16 residues. In nucleotides, the CDR3 is TGTGCCAGCAGTTTGGCAGGACAGACTGGGGCCAACGTCCTGACTTTC. Encoded protein: CASSLAGQTGANVLTF.

Concerning this clonotype: The CDR3 does not close with the conserved phenylalanine or tryptophan, likely indicating a read error. The limits of the CDR3 on the DNA are not certain, so only TCRdb's listed CDR3 is given. The chain couples TRBV5-4 to TRBJ2-3; the table assigns TRBD2, which was not confirmed against the DNA. The CDR3 is 14 residues long, ends included. Germline V gene sequence: CDR1 SGHNT, CDR2 YYREEE (reference sequence). The CDR3 sequence: CASSRTSTTDTHYS.

With regard to this clonotype: Germline is not matched at one junction end, which may reflect a read error. The rearrangement links TRBV7-8 to TRBJ2-6; a possible D gene is TRBD2 (5 bases). The CDR3 is 16 amino acids. Germline V lookup: CDR1 SGHVS, CDR2 FQNEAQ. CDR3 nucleotides: TGTGCCAGCAGTTCCCCCGAGGGCTCTGGGGTCAACGTCCTGACTTTC. The encoded protein is CASSSPEGSGVNVLTF.

This clonotype occurred a few times. One base away lies a much larger clone, so this may be a sequencing read error. V and J are TRBV28 and TRBJ2-7, with 7 bases fitting TRBD2. CDR3 length: 13 amino acids. The trim removed 2 bases at V and 9 bases at J, leaving 7 bases unmatched. The V gene's germline CDR1 is MDHEN and CDR2 SYDVKM. DNA of the CDR3: TGTGCCAGCAGTTTAGGACTAGTCTGGGGGCAGTACTTC. Translating gives CASSLGLVWGQYF.

By sample share, this clonotype is medium-sized. The chain carries TRBV5-4 and TRBJ2-2; TRBD2 agrees at 9 bases. The CDR3 contains 15 residues. Losses at the gene ends were 1 base for V and 5 bases for J; bases not matched to a gene: 3. The germline V gene has CDR1 SGHNT and CDR2 YYREEE (reference sequence). This CDR3 is CASSLSGRWTGELFF. The DNA for the CDR3 is TGTGCCAGCAGCTTGAGCGGGAGGTGGACCGGGGAGCTGTTTTTT. The full variable domain, completed using reference TRBV5-4 and TRBJ2-2, is ETGVTQSPTHLIKTRGQQVTLRCSSQSGHNTVSWYQQALGQGPQFIFQYYREEENGRGNFPPRFSGLQFPNYSSELNVNALELDDSALYLCASSLSGRWTGELFFGEGSRLTVL.

Here the CDR3 DNA reads TGCAGTGCCAGCAACAGGGGGATGAGCACTGAAGCTTTCTTT. Amino acids: CSASNRGMSTEAFF. The chain recombines TRBV20-1 with TRBJ1-1; 8 bases match TRBD1. This CDR3 region has 14 residues. Looked up from germline, CDR1 is DFQATT and CDR2 is SNEGSKA (reference sequence). Losses at the gene ends were 6 bases for V and 4 bases for J; bases not matched to a gene: 10.